The 16 T cell receptor beta chains below were found in one sample sequenced in a study of T cell repertoires in cytomegalovirus infection. TCRdb re-derived calls from the reads in MiXCR, one entry per CDR3 protein. The sample carries some 400,000 distinct CDR3 sequences, 15% to 20% recorded once. Sample: PBMCs. The receptors stem from a human donor in good health (CMV status not recorded). Some clones in this sample may be carry-over from other donors' samples.

Here the CDR3 reads CASSPQLAGNNEQFF. The CDR3 bases are TGCGCCAGCAGCCCCCAGCTAGCGGGGAACAATGAGCAGTTCTTC. The chain combines TRBV4-1 with TRBJ2-1; 9 bases line up with TRBD2. The trim removed 4 bases at V and 5 bases at J, leaving 6 bases unmatched. CDR3 length: 15 residues. The germline CDR1 and CDR2 sequences are MGHRA and YSYEKL.

This clonotype has more than one count but fewer than ten. V is TRBV18 and J is TRBJ1-1; 8 bases line up with TRBD1. V lost 3 bases to trimming and J lost 1 base; unmatched junction nucleotides: 4. The CDR3 consists of 15 residues. The germline V gene has CDR1 KGHSH and CDR2 LQKENI. CDR3 residues: CASSPYGTGNTEAFF. CDR3 bases: TGTGCCAGCTCACCTTACGGGACAGGGAACACTGAAGCTTTCTTT.

This clonotype has only a few counts. Here the CDR3 reads CASSWTGVIADTQYF. DNA for the CDR3: TGTGCCAGCAGCTGGACAGGGGTAATTGCAGATACGCAGTATTTT. V and J are TRBV12-3 or TRBV12-4 and TRBJ2-3; 9 bases map to TRBD1. The CDR3 totals 15 residues. Trimming cost V 6 bases and J 4 bases; bases outside gene matches: 8.

There are a few counts of this clonotype. The chain links TRBV12-3 or TRBV12-4 to TRBJ2-6; D unresolved. The V end was cut by 3 bases, the J end by 4 bases, with 7 bases between. The CDR3 totals 14 residues. The CDR3 sequence: CASSFPGGANVLTF. CDR3 bases: TGTGCCAGCAGTTTTCCTGGGGGGGCCAACGTCCTGACTTTC.

The rearrangement links TRBV7-9 to TRBJ1-1, with 11 positions matching TRBD1. Unmatched junction bases numbered 2, after V lost 4 bases and J lost 4 bases. CDR1 and CDR2 from the germline V gene are SEHNR and FQNEAQ (reference sequence). This CDR3 region has 14 residues. DNA of the CDR3: TGTGCCAGCAGCTCCGGGACAGGGGGCACTGAAGCTTTCTTT. This encodes CASSSGTGGTEAFF.

This clonotype showed up just a few times. The genes are TRBV10-3 and TRBJ2-3; 7 bases are a match to TRBD2. This CDR3 comprises 13 residues. V shed 6 bases and J 7 bases; nucleotides not matched to a gene: 7. Germline lookup yields CDR1 ENHRY and CDR2 SYGVKD. The CDR3, as DNA: TGTGCCATCAGGAGCGGGGACGGGAATACGCAGTATTTT. Protein sequence: CAIRSGDGNTQYF.

The chain has TRBV19 and TRBJ1-5; the D gene is possibly TRBD1 (5 bases). The germline V and J ends were trimmed by 6 bases and 11 bases, with 17 bases remaining between them. This CDR3 comprises 13 residues. Germline-derived CDR1 and CDR2 are LNHDA and SQIVND (reference sequence). The CDR3 sequence: CASRGVGGDAQHF. Here the CDR3 DNA reads TGTGCCAGTAGGGGGGTCGGAGGGGATGCCCAGCATTTT.

This clonotype was seen repeatedly, ten times or more. The rearrangement links TRBV2 to TRBJ1-1; D is possibly TRBD1 (6 bases). This CDR3 contains 15 residues. Germline V gene lookup returns CDR1 SNHLY and CDR2 FYNNEI. The V and J ends lost 6 bases and 5 bases respectively, with 19 bases between them. CDR3 sequence reads: CASRADRTRNTEAFF. CDR3 coding DNA: TGTGCCAGCAGGGCCGACAGGACCAGGAATACTGAAGCTTTCTTT.

This clonotype was observed a few times. The chain is built from TRBV6-5 and TRBJ1-6; 7 nucleotides agree with TRBD1. The germline V gene encodes CDR1 MNHEY and CDR2 SVGAGI. With 5 bases clipped from V and 6 bases from J, the junction kept 10 bases outside the gene matches. CDR3 length: 16 amino acids. The CDR3, as DNA: TGTGCCAGCAGTAAAGGGACTGACAGGGTTAATTCACCCCTCCACTTT. Amino acids: CASSKGTDRVNSPLHF.

This clonotype was found a few times. The chain recombines TRBV27 with TRBJ1-1; D is unclear. The CDR3 loop spans 16 amino acids. V was pared by 1 base and J by 5 bases, with 17 bases between. The germline V gene has CDR1 MNHEY and CDR2 SMNVEV (reference sequence). This chain's CDR3 is CASSLFPRGSGTEAFF. As DNA, the CDR3 is TGTGCCAGCAGTTTATTCCCCCGAGGGTCGGGAACTGAAGCTTTCTTT.

The chain couples TRBV7-9 to TRBJ1-1; weak D call: TRBD1 (6 bases). Trimming took 7 bases from V and 0 from J, leaving 12 bases between them. Germline CDR1 and CDR2: SEHNR and FQNEAQ (reference sequence). This CDR3 contains 14 residues. CDR3 region: CASNRQAMNTEAFF. The CDR3 DNA is TGTGCCAGCAACCGACAGGCCATGAACACTGAAGCTTTCTTT.

This clonotype showed up just a few times. The genes are TRBV2 and TRBJ2-5; no definite D call. Germline CDR1 reads SNHLY; CDR2 reads FYNNEI. The length of the CDR3 is 15 residues. With 6 bases removed from V and 1 base from J, the gap between germline ends came to 15 bases. The CDR3 reads CASSSEGVSQETQYF. In DNA, the CDR3 is TGTGCCAGCAGCTCAGAAGGAGTTTCCCAAGAGACCCAGTACTTC.

This clonotype was found many times. This chain uses TRBV7-2 with TRBJ2-7, with 8 bases fitting TRBD2. This CDR3 comprises 14 residues. The V and J ends lost 5 bases and 5 bases, in that order; junction bases with no gene match: 8. Germline V lookup: CDR1 SGHTA, CDR2 FQGNSA. CDR3 loop: CASSQTGTSNEQYF. As DNA, the CDR3 is TGTGCCAGCAGCCAAACCGGGACTAGTAACGAGCAGTACTTC.

This clonotype has only a few counts. The chain recombines TRBV14 with TRBJ1-1; D remains ambiguous. CDR1 and CDR2 from the germline V gene are SGHDN and FVKESK. The CDR3 is 13 amino acids. The ends were cut back, 1 base at V and 10 bases at J, with 13 bases in the middle. The DNA for the CDR3 is TGTGCCAGCAGCCAAGTCCGCGGGCGCGGAGCTTTCTTT. This sequence encodes CASSQVRGRGAFF. Drawing the rest from reference TRBV14 and TRBJ1-1, the complete variable domain is EAGVTQFPSHSVIEKGQTVTLRCDPISGHDNLYWYRRVMGKEIKFLLHFVKESKQDESGMPNNRFLAERTGGTYSTLKVQPAELEDSGVYFCASSQVRGRGAFFGQGTRLTVV.

This chain joins TRBV2 and TRBJ2-3; 7 bases match TRBD2. V lost 3 bases and J lost 3; bases outside the gene matches: 6. This CDR3 comprises 15 residues. Germline V CDR1 and CDR2: SNHLY, FYNNEI. For the CDR3, the DNA is TGTGCCAGCAGTGATGCGGGAGTTAGGACAGATACGCAGTATTTT. Residues: CASSDAGVRTDTQYF.

This clonotype was observed at least ten times. The chain links TRBV5-1 to TRBJ1-6; 9 bases are a match to TRBD1. Trimming cost V 9 bases and J 7 bases; bases outside gene matches: 8. Germline V gives CDR1 SGHRS, CDR2 YFSETQ. The CDR3 extends over 14 amino acids. As DNA, the CDR3 is TGCGCCACCAAGGAGGGGACAGGGAATTCACCCCTCCACTTT. This translates into CATKEGTGNSPLHF.